This T cell receptor beta chain originates from a study of T-cell reconstitution after alpha-beta-depleted transplantation in children. The study's findings and limits: By about two months after transplant, alpha-beta T cells reportedly arose from several hundred graft clones that had expanded.

Looked up from germline, CDR1 is SGHAT and CDR2 is FQNNGV. Trimming removed 6 bases from V and 1 base from J, with 8 bases in between. CDR3 length: 13 residues. This clonotype was detected ten times or more. No antigen is known for it. Unique molecular identifiers tagged the TCRbeta library. TCRdb processed the PCR reads anew with MiXCR; each CDR3 protein has one entry. The repertoire has about 490,000 distinct CDR3 sequences, over 9.5% of them found once; the top ten carry around 2%. The sequence came from a child aged 2 to 10 with inherited bone marrow failure, due to receive a stem cell transplant. This chain links TRBV11-2 with TRBJ2-3, with D perhaps given as TRBD1 or TRBD2 (5 bases each). The starting material was PBMCs, obtained before TCRalphabeta/CD19-depleted stem cell transplant. CDR3 sequence reads: CASSRGGTDTQYF. The DNA of the CDR3 is TGTGCCAGCAGTCGAGGGGGCACAGATACGCAGTATTTT.